The present entry profiles one TCR beta chain with its context. The antigen is undetermined. This CDR3 region has 17 residues. With 4 bases clipped from V and 2 bases from J, the junction kept 11 bases outside the gene matches. Per the germline V gene, CDR1 is KGHSH and CDR2 is LQKENI. This sample is drawn from a study of cytomegalovirus exposure and HLA in healthy donors. Study-wide background: Among several hundred genotyped donors, about 80% fell in the Caucasian-associated ancestry cluster. The study, taken as a whole, reports: About 150 TCR beta chains were listed as cytomegalovirus-associated. Later analysis associated a missense DCLRE1C variant with TCR beta V- and J-gene trimming.

Vbeta (60) and Jbeta (13) primers were used in the PCR. TCRdb keeps only in-frame clones here, not all; method: immunoSEQ multiplex PCR. The sample lists approximately 180,000 clones; roughly four fifths were seen once. The receptor's source is a man between 18 and 29 years old in good health and CMV-seronegative. The material sequenced was PBMCs. This chain joins TRBV18 and TRBJ2-3, with 8 bases that match TRBD1. The CDR3 nucleotides read TGTGCCAGCTCACGGGCTGCAGCGGACAGGGCCACAGATACGCAGTATTTT. Translating gives CASSRAAADRATDTQYF.